This T cell receptor (beta chain) originates from a study of T cell clonality in common variable immunodeficiency. Both groups were predominantly of Caucasian heritage. Method: immunoSEQ multiplex PCR; TCRdb's copy keeps in-frame clones and lacks some. In total the sample includes about 35,000 clones, none of them seen once. In this sample, this clone turned up many times. The read ends 3 residues shy of where the CDR3 ends; the end is completed using the germline J gene. This same CDR3 is encoded by further DNA sequences in the sample. Trimming took 4 bases from V and 6 from J, leaving 19 bases between them. The germline V gene has CDR1 LNHDA and CDR2 SQIVND (reference sequence). There are 16 residues in the CDR3.

V is TRBV19 and J is TRBJ1-5; the D is unclear. The source material was peripheral blood mononuclear cells. This TCR was sampled from a person between 18 and 70 years old in good health. CDR3 DNA, as far as it was read: TGTGCCAGTAGTAGCACCGGACTCCAAGGAGGTCAGCCC. Translated, it gives CASSSTGLQGGQP. The whole CDR3 reads CASSSTGLQGGQPQHF.